The 28 T cell receptor beta chains below all came from one sample that was sequenced in a study of metastatic and nonmetastatic thyroid tumors. No patient received treatment before thyroid surgery. TCRdb re-called the PCR reads via MiXCR. Of about 13,000 clones detected, approximately 31% appear once; the ten largest clones hold about a fifth. The sample was tumor tissue. The receptors stem from a female donor with papillary thyroid cancer or a benign thyroid nodule (not recorded which). Some clones in this sample may be carry-over from other donors' samples.

The chain uses TRBV20-1 and TRBJ2-5; D is perhaps TRBD2 (5 bases). Germline V CDR1 and CDR2: DFQATT, SNEGSKA (reference sequence). The CDR3 has 19 residues. The V end lost 0 bases, the J end lost 3 bases, and 26 bases lay between the germline ends. The CDR3 reads CSARDPRLVGDRAKETQYF. The CDR3, as DNA: TGCAGTGCTAGAGACCCCCGCCTAGTGGGAGATCGGGCAAAAGAGACCCAGTACTTC.

This clone was recorded many times. The CDR3 nucleotides are TGTGCCAGCAGTTCCATCACGGAAGCTTTCTTT. Amino acids: CASSSITEAFF. J is TRBJ1-1 and V is TRBV12-3 or TRBV12-4; D is uncertain. The CDR3 is 11 residues long. V was shortened by 4 bases and J by 8 bases, with 8 bases between the two germline ends.

This clone was seen at least ten times. This chain uses TRBV7-2 with TRBJ2-3; 9 bases agree with TRBD2. The CDR3 loop spans 20 amino acids. Germline-derived CDR1 and CDR2 are SGHTA and FQGNSA. V shed 1 base, J shed 0 bases, and the junction held 14 bases outside the gene matches. CDR3 protein: CASSLGTMLAGITSTDTQYF. The CDR3 DNA sequence: TGTGCCAGCAGCTTAGGGACTATGCTAGCGGGGATCACTAGCACAGATACGCAGTATTTT.

The chain is built from TRBV5-1 and TRBJ2-6, with D possibly TRBD1 on 5 matching bases. CDR3 length equals 18 residues. V lost 0 bases to trimming and J lost 0 bases, with 13 bases between them. Per germline, CDR1 SGHRS and CDR2 YFSETQ. The CDR3: CASSLEGQGYSGANVLTF. The DNA for the CDR3 is TGCGCCAGCAGCTTGGAGGGGCAGGGATACTCTGGGGCCAACGTCCTGACTTTC.

V gene TRBV20-1 combines with J gene TRBJ1-2, with D hard to call. The V end lost 6 bases, the J end lost 8 bases, and 7 bases lay between the germline ends. The CDR3 has 9 amino acids. The V gene's germline CDR1 is DFQATT and CDR2 SNEGSKA (reference sequence). CDR3 region: CSALEGYTF. In DNA, the CDR3 is TGCAGTGCCCTTGAGGGCTACACCTTC.

This clone was seen ten or more times. The chain carries TRBV12-3 or TRBV12-4 and TRBJ2-1; TRBD2 aligns across 7 bases. V trimming: 8 bases; J trimming: 9 bases; junction bases outside the gene matches: 13. This CDR3 has 14 residues. The CDR3 DNA sequence: TGTGCCAGCGGCCCAACGGGAGGAACTAGTGAGCAGTTCTTC. This sequence encodes CASGPTGGTSEQFF.

This clone was observed a handful of times. The gene calls are TRBV28 and TRBJ1-1, with D uncertain. Germline V gene lookup returns CDR1 MDHEN and CDR2 SYDVKM. The V and J ends lost 5 bases and 4 bases respectively, with 14 bases between them. The CDR3 consists of 14 residues. The CDR3 bases are TGTGCCAGCAGTGTCACGGGAGAGGGCACTGAAGCTTTCTTT. This gives the protein CASSVTGEGTEAFF.

Judged by abundance, this clone is medium-sized. J is TRBJ2-7 and V is TRBV19; D remains ambiguous. CDR3 length equals 15 residues. The germline V gene has CDR1 LNHDA and CDR2 SQIVND (reference sequence). V was clipped by 1 base and J by 2 bases, with 12 bases between them. The CDR3 sequence: CASSIGAGATYEQYF. The CDR3, as DNA: TGTGCCAGTAGTATAGGGGCAGGTGCTACCTACGAGCAGTACTTC.

In DNA, the CDR3 is TGCGCCAGCAGCCAAGGTTTTCTAGCGGGAGGACCAAGCTCCTACGAGCAGTACTTC. It specifies CASSQGFLAGGPSSYEQYF. V usage is TRBV4-1 and J usage is TRBJ2-7, with 11 bases fitting TRBD2. Trimming removed 1 base from V and 0 bases from J; junction bases left unmatched: 11. This CDR3 is 19 amino acids long. Per germline, CDR1 MGHRA and CDR2 YSYEKL.

The sample holds a few counts of this clone. The rearrangement links TRBV12-3 or TRBV12-4 to TRBJ2-7; 10 bases map to TRBD1. The CDR3 extends over 14 amino acids. J lost 7 bases, V lost 5 bases, and 8 bases had no gene match. DNA of the CDR3: TGTGCCAGCAGTCCGACAGGGGGCTCTGGTGAGCAGTACTTC. Amino acid sequence: CASSPTGGSGEQYF.

This clone is medium-sized (0.01 to 0.1%) in the sample. This rearrangement joins TRBV6-2 or TRBV6-3 to TRBJ2-6, with D unclear. V was pared by 5 bases and J by 1 base, with 6 bases between. The CDR3 length is 14 residues. Germline V lookup: CDR1 MNHEY, CDR2 SVGEGT. Written as DNA, the CDR3 is TGTGCCAGCAGTCGGCCATCTGGGGCCAACGTCCTGACTTTC. Translated: CASSRPSGANVLTF.

This clone was counted at least ten times. V gene TRBV7-2 combines with J gene TRBJ2-1; 8 positions agree with TRBD2. Germline values: CDR1 SGHTA, CDR2 FQGNSA. Germline trimming cut 4 bases from V and 0 bases from J; bases unmatched to any gene: 11. The CDR3 has 18 residues. The CDR3 reads CASSSNGREASSYNEQFF. CDR3 coding DNA: TGTGCCAGCAGCTCTAACGGGCGGGAGGCCAGCTCCTACAATGAGCAGTTCTTC.

The chain links TRBV20-1 to TRBJ2-3; 10 bases are shared with TRBD1. The CDR3 is 16 residues long. Germline CDR1 is DFQATT and CDR2 is SNEGSKA (reference sequence). The trim removed 4 bases at V and 2 bases at J, leaving 9 bases unmatched. CDR3: CSAMRTGGTTTDTQYF. The CDR3 DNA is TGCAGTGCTATGAGGACAGGGGGAACCACCACAGATACGCAGTATTTT.

This clone was counted once. This chain links TRBV7-2 with TRBJ2-7, with 7 bases aligning to TRBD1. The CDR3 consists of 15 residues. Germline V gene sequence: CDR1 SGHTA, CDR2 FQGNSA. V lost 0 bases, J lost 2 bases, and 4 bases stayed unmatched. CDR3 DNA: TGTGCCAGCAGCTTAGCAGACAGGGTAACCTACGAGCAGTACTTC. Amino acid sequence: CASSLADRVTYEQYF.

The rearrangement joins TRBV5-1 to TRBJ1-2; no definite D call. This CDR3 region has 15 residues. Trimming took off 5 bases at V and 0 bases at J, with 14 bases between the two ends. CDR1 is SGHRS and CDR2 is YFSETQ in the germline V gene. CDR3 in DNA: TGCGCCAGCAGGGTGGGTTGGAGTACTAACTATGGCTACACCTTC. This sequence encodes CASRVGWSTNYGYTF.

This clone was counted many times. The rearrangement uses TRBV6-2 or TRBV6-3 and TRBJ2-3; TRBD2 aligns across 8 bases. CDR1 is MNHEY and CDR2 is SVGEGT in the germline V gene. V dropped 4 bases and J dropped 2; count of bases not matched to a gene: 2. The CDR3 consists of 14 residues. The CDR3 is CASSSGGATDTQYF. CDR3 sequence (DNA): TGTGCCAGCAGTTCCGGGGGGGCCACAGATACGCAGTATTTT.

In this sample, this clone turned up many times. The CDR3 is CASGSRWNEQFF. CDR3 nucleotide sequence: TGTGCTAGTGGTTCGCGGTGGAATGAGCAGTTCTTC. V is TRBV12-5 and J is TRBJ2-1; D is ambiguous. The germline V gene has CDR1 LGHNT and CDR2 FRNRAP. V shed 4 bases and J shed 7 bases, with 8 bases lying between them. The CDR3 runs 12 residues.

The chain has TRBV19 and TRBJ1-2, with D possibly TRBD1 on 6 matching bases. Trimming cost V 5 bases and J 0 bases, with 10 bases left between them. Germline V lookup: CDR1 LNHDA, CDR2 SQIVND (reference sequence). The CDR3 contains 14 residues. CDR3 nucleotide sequence: TGTGCCAGTAGTCGACAGGTCACTAACTATGGCTACACCTTC. It translates to CASSRQVTNYGYTF.

The chain couples TRBV5-1 to TRBJ2-7; 11 nucleotides align to TRBD2. The length of the CDR3 is 15 residues. Germline CDR1 SGHRS, CDR2 YFSETQ. Trimming at V came to 4 bases and at J to 7 bases, leaving 10 bases not matched to a gene. The CDR3 DNA sequence: TGCGCCAGCAGCATCGAGACTAGCGGGATTGGGGAGCAGTACTTC. It translates to CASSIETSGIGEQYF. Together with reference TRBV5-1 and TRBJ2-7, the CDR3 gives the full variable domain: KAGVTQTPRYLIKTRGQQVTLSCSPISGHRSVSWYQQTPGQGLQFLFEYFSETQRNKGNFPGRFSGRQFSNSRSEMNVSTLELGDSALYLCASSIETSGIGEQYFGPGTRLTVT.

This clone was observed at least ten times. V gene TRBV7-8 combines with J gene TRBJ2-3; D uncertain. There are 14 residues in the CDR3. The germline V gene has CDR1 SGHVS and CDR2 FQNEAQ. V dropped 5 bases and J dropped 3 bases, with 12 bases sitting between them. The CDR3 is CASSPQLQTDTQYF. CDR3 nucleotides: TGTGCCAGCAGCCCACAACTGCAGACAGATACGCAGTATTTT.

The rearrangement uses TRBV5-6 and TRBJ2-1, with TRBD1 identical over 11 bases. V was pared by 4 bases and J by 9 bases, with 9 bases of the junction left unmatched. The CDR3 is 15 amino acids. Germline CDR1 is SGHDT and CDR2 is YYEEEE. In nucleotides, the CDR3 is TGTGCCAGCAGCATGGACAGGGGGCAGAACAGTGAGCAGTTCTTC. This codes for CASSMDRGQNSEQFF.

This clone was counted between two and nine times. CDR3 loop: CASSELGAGANVLTF. In DNA form, the CDR3 reads TGTGCCAGCAGTGAGTTAGGGGCTGGGGCCAACGTCCTGACTTTC. This sequence joins TRBV6-1 and TRBJ2-6, with a tentative D call TRBD1 (5 bases). CDR3 length equals 15 residues. In germline, CDR1 is MNHNS, CDR2 SASEGT. Trimming cost V 3 bases and J 2 bases, with 8 bases left between them.

This chain connects TRBV2 to TRBJ1-1, with D possibly being TRBD1 (5 bases). The V end lost 6 bases, the J end lost 7 bases, and 12 bases lay between the germline ends. This CDR3 comprises 12 residues. CDR1 and CDR2 from the germline V gene are SNHLY and FYNNEI. CDR3 in DNA: TGTGCCAGCAGAGGGGTCCGCCGTGAAGCTTTCTTT. This codes for CASRGVRREAFF.

A few counts support this clone. This chain joins TRBV5-1 and TRBJ2-2, with D perhaps matching TRBD1 (5 bases). V lost 1 base and J 2 bases, leaving 9 bases between the germline ends. CDR1 and CDR2 (germline): SGHRS, YFSETQ. The CDR3 consists of 15 residues. As DNA, the CDR3 is TGCGCCAGCAGCTTGACAGGACCTAACACCGGGGAGCTGTTTTTT. Translation: CASSLTGPNTGELFF.

The V call is TRBV6-1, the J call TRBJ2-1; 8 bases fit TRBD2. The CDR3 runs 16 residues. With 2 bases clipped from V and 8 bases from J, the junction kept 11 bases outside the gene matches. CDR1 and CDR2 from the germline V gene are MNHNS and SASEGT. The CDR3 is CASSEFREGPGDEQFF. DNA of the CDR3: TGTGCCAGCAGTGAATTTCGGGAGGGCCCAGGGGATGAGCAGTTCTTC.

At least ten counts were recorded for this clone. The identical CDR3 is also encoded by other nucleotide sequences in the sample. The chain has TRBV6-4 and TRBJ2-3, with 7 bases aligning to TRBD2. The germline gives CDR1 MRHNA, CDR2 SNTAGT. This CDR3 is built from 15 residues. V lost 4 bases, J lost 0 bases, and 4 bases stayed unmatched. The CDR3 DNA follows: TGTGCCAGCAGTGTCTCTAGCGGAAGCACAGATACGCAGTATTTT. It specifies CASSVSSGSTDTQYF.

This sequence joins TRBV19 and TRBJ2-7; D is undetermined. Trimming stripped 5 bases from V and 7 bases from J, with 12 bases between. There are 12 residues in the CDR3. Germline CDR1 and CDR2: LNHDA and SQIVND (reference sequence). CDR3 bases: TGTGCCAGTAGTTCCCTCGAGAATGAGCAGTACTTC. This gives the protein CASSSLENEQYF.

V gene TRBV7-3 combines with J gene TRBJ2-1; D gene unclear. Trimming pared 0 bases from V and 6 bases from J, leaving 9 bases between. Germline lookup yields CDR1 SGHTA and CDR2 FQGTGA. CDR3 length: 14 amino acids. CDR3 sequence: CASSLTGPINEQFF. CDR3 DNA: TGTGCCAGCAGCTTAACAGGGCCGATCAATGAGCAGTTCTTC.